Below, 5 T cell receptor beta chains from the same sample are listed, as sequenced in a study of T-cell reconstitution after alpha-beta-depleted transplantation in children. Construction of the TCRbeta library involved unique molecular identifiers. TCRdb passed the PCR reads through MiXCR, listing each CDR3 protein once. The sample has 65,000 to 70,000 distinct CDR3 sequences, 4.9% seen once. The source material was PBMCs, mostly from graft donor cells, sampled 180 days after TCRalphabeta/CD19-depleted stem cell transplant. The receptors shown here come from a boy under two years old who had a stem cell transplant for acute myeloid leukemia, so the T cells may come from the graft donor.

This clonotype occurred many times. The chain employs TRBV28 and TRBJ1-6; D is possibly TRBD1 (5 bases). The CDR3 contains 14 residues. Trimming took 6 bases from V and 8 from J, leaving 14 bases between them. Per germline, CDR1 MDHEN and CDR2 SYDVKM. Here the CDR3 reads CASSPGGDYSPLHF. CDR3 in DNA: TGTGCCAGCAGCCCTGGGGGGGACTATTCACCCCTCCACTTT.

This clonotype was counted at least ten times. The gene calls are TRBV12-3 or TRBV12-4 and TRBJ2-1, with 8 bases identical to TRBD2. This CDR3 is 16 amino acids long. The V and J ends lost 3 bases and 0 bases, in that order; junction bases with no gene match: 4. CDR3 in DNA: TGTGCCAGCAGTTTTGCGGGGGGAAGCTCCTACAATGAGCAGTTCTTC. This codes for CASSFAGGSSYNEQFF.

This clonotype showed up many times. V gene TRBV4-1 combines with J gene TRBJ1-4; D is possibly TRBD1 (6 bases). The CDR3 loop spans 15 amino acids. The V end lost 0 bases, the J end lost 8 bases, and 13 bases lay between the germline ends. CDR1 is MGHRA and CDR2 is YSYEKL in the germline V gene. DNA for the CDR3: TGCGCCAGCAGCCAAGAGGGGGGGGCTTGGGAAAAACTGTTTTTT. This sequence encodes CASSQEGGAWEKLFF.

This clonotype showed up many times. The chain recombines TRBV3-1 with TRBJ2-5, with 8 bases lining up with TRBD1. Germline V gene sequence: CDR1 LGHDT, CDR2 YNNKEL (reference sequence). Trimming cost V 4 bases and J 5 bases; bases outside gene matches: 3. The CDR3 covers 13 residues. The CDR3 region has the DNA TGTGCCAGCAGCCGGACAGGGTCGGAGACCCAGTACTTC. Translation gives CASSRTGSETQYF.

This clonotype came up many times. This chain joins TRBV20-1 and TRBJ1-1, with D tentatively TRBD1 (6 bases). The CDR3 runs to 10 residues. Trimming took 6 bases from V and 10 from J, leaving 12 bases between them. Germline CDR1 and CDR2: DFQATT and SNEGSKA (reference sequence). The DNA of the CDR3 is TGCAGTGCCACAGGGCGCGGAGCTTTCTTT. Its translation is CSATGRGAFF.